Listed here are 27 T cell receptor beta chains from one sample, sequenced in a study of cytomegalovirus exposure and HLA in healthy donors. PCR amplification relied on 60 Vbeta primers (plus 13 Jbeta primers). Sequencing was performed with immunoSEQ multiplex PCR; in TCRdb, only in-frame clones are kept and a portion is missing. The sample spans more than 100,000 clones; the ten largest clones claim roughly 3.5%. Sequenced input: PBMCs. These receptors were obtained from a man younger than 35 in good health and CMV-seronegative.

V gene TRBV30 combines with J gene TRBJ1-1; 11 bases are a match to TRBD1. The CDR3 is 16 amino acids. Germline CDR1 and CDR2: GTSNPN and SVGIG (reference sequence). Trimming took 3 bases from V and 1 from J; bases not matched to a gene: 7. The CDR3 DNA is TGTGCCTGGAGGGACAGGGGGCGCGGGAAGAACACTGAAGCTTTCTTT. It codes for CAWRDRGRGKNTEAFF. Full variable domain (remainder filled in from reference TRBV30 and TRBJ1-1): SQTIHQWPATLVQPVGSPLSLECTVEGTSNPNLYWYRQAAGRGLQLLFYSVGIGQISSEVPQNLSASRPQDRQFILSSKKLLLSDSGFYLCAWRDRGRGKNTEAFFGQGTRLTVV.

This sequence joins TRBV7-9 and TRBJ1-6; TRBD1 matches at 10 bases. CDR3 length: 15 amino acids. The ends lost 2 bases at V and 11 bases at J; junction bases unmatched: 6. Germline V gene lookup returns CDR1 SEHNR and CDR2 FQNEAQ (reference sequence). CDR3 loop: CASSLRRDRGTPLHF. In DNA form, the CDR3 reads TGTGCCAGCAGCTTACGCCGGGACAGGGGAACACCCCTCCACTTT.

V and J are TRBV19 and TRBJ1-2; D is uncertain. CDR1 LNHDA and CDR2 SQIVND come from the germline V gene (reference sequence). The CDR3 is made up of 16 amino acids. The V gene lost 3 bases and the J gene lost 4 bases, with 18 bases spanning the gap. CDR3 residues: CASSIDHSSNVYGYTF. CDR3 bases: TGTGCCAGTAGTATTGATCACAGCTCTAACGTCTATGGCTACACCTTC.

The rearrangement links TRBV6-1 to TRBJ1-1; 7 positions agree with TRBD1. The CDR3 is 12 amino acids. Germline CDR1 is MNHNS and CDR2 is SASEGT. Trimming took 3 bases from V and 7 from J; bases not matched to a gene: 2. This CDR3 reads CASSDWDSEAFF. DNA of the CDR3: TGTGCCAGCAGTGACTGGGACAGTGAAGCTTTCTTT.

The rearrangement links TRBV5-1 to TRBJ2-1; TRBD1 agrees at 7 bases. The CDR3 is 15 residues long. The V gene's germline CDR1 is SGHRS and CDR2 YFSETQ. V shed 3 bases and J 9 bases; nucleotides not matched to a gene: 12. CDR3 sequence: CASSSGQPPYGEQFF. CDR3 DNA: TGCGCCAGCAGCTCGGGACAGCCCCCTTATGGTGAGCAGTTCTTC.

The J gene is TRBJ1-2, the V gene TRBV6-5; D is unclear. The CDR3 consists of 14 residues. Trimming removed 2 bases from V and 0 bases from J, with 7 bases in between. The germline V gene has CDR1 MNHEY and CDR2 SVGAGI. CDR3 DNA sequence: TGTGCCAGCAGTTACATCCAGTCTAACTATGGCTACACCTTC. This codes for CASSYIQSNYGYTF.

This chain connects TRBV14 to TRBJ1-1; D unresolved. The CDR3 spans 16 residues. The V end lost 2 bases, the J end lost 2 bases, and 15 bases lay between the germline ends. From germline, CDR1 is SGHDN and CDR2 FVKESK. The CDR3 nucleotides read TGTGCCAGCAGCCAACAAAGACGGGTGTTAAACACTGAAGCTTTCTTT. This encodes CASSQQRRVLNTEAFF. Full variable domain (outside the CDR3, taken from reference TRBV14 and TRBJ1-1): EAGVTQFPSHSVIEKGQTVTLRCDPISGHDNLYWYRRVMGKEIKFLLHFVKESKQDESGMPNNRFLAERTGGTYSTLKVQPAELEDSGVYFCASSQQRRVLNTEAFFGQGTRLTVV.

The chain is built from TRBV5-1 and TRBJ1-4; 9 nucleotides line up with TRBD1. From germline, CDR1 is SGHRS and CDR2 YFSETQ. Germline trimming cut 4 bases from V and 0 bases from J; bases unmatched to any gene: 1. This CDR3 has 15 residues. The CDR3 is CASSRDRATNEKLFF. In DNA form, the CDR3 reads TGCGCCAGCAGCCGGGACAGGGCAACTAATGAAAAACTGTTTTTT. Filled out from reference TRBV5-1 and TRBJ1-4, the complete variable domain reads KAGVTQTPRYLIKTRGQQVTLSCSPISGHRSVSWYQQTPGQGLQFLFEYFSETQRNKGNFPGRFSGRQFSNSRSEMNVSTLELGDSALYLCASSRDRATNEKLFFGSGTQLSVL.

The DNA for the CDR3 is TGTGCCAGCAGTTACTTGACAATCTACACCTTC. Its translation: CASSYLTIYTF. This chain uses TRBV6-5 with TRBJ1-2; D uncertain. V gave up 1 base and J gave up 10 bases, with 7 bases separating them. CDR1 is MNHEY, CDR2 SVGAGI, per germline. There are 11 residues in the CDR3.

The chain links TRBV11-2 to TRBJ2-4; D unclear. V was shortened by 5 bases and J by 8 bases, with 7 bases between the two germline ends. Germline V gives CDR1 SGHAT, CDR2 FQNNGV. The CDR3 covers 11 residues. CDR3: CASSSRDIQYF. The CDR3 coding sequence is TGTGCCAGCAGCAGCCGCGACATTCAGTACTTC.

V usage is TRBV6-5 and J usage is TRBJ2-7; 9 bases align to TRBD2. After removal of 0 bases from V and 4 bases from J, the junction contained 4 bases not matched to a gene. This CDR3 contains 15 residues. In germline, CDR1 is MNHEY, CDR2 SVGAGI. The CDR3 here is CASSYSRLAGYEQYF. CDR3 nucleotides: TGTGCCAGCAGTTACTCACGGCTAGCGGGGTACGAGCAGTACTTC.

The J gene is TRBJ1-3, the V gene TRBV6-1; the match to TRBD1 covers 9 bases. V was clipped by 1 base and J by 1 base; unmatched bases: 5. The CDR3 is 17 residues long. Germline CDR1 MNHNS, CDR2 SASEGT. The CDR3 nucleotides are TGTGCCAGCAGTGAAGGGATGGGACAGGGTTCTGGAAACACCATATATTTT. Its protein is CASSEGMGQGSGNTIYF.

The gene calls are TRBV29-1 and TRBJ2-3; D is perhaps TRBD2 (7 bases). CDR1 and CDR2 (germline): SQVTM, ANQGSEA. CDR3 size: 13 residues. Trimming left V 4 bases short and J 4 bases short, with 12 bases between. The CDR3 sequence is CSVAGGRADTQYF. Here the CDR3 DNA reads TGCAGCGTTGCGGGGGGCAGGGCAGATACGCAGTATTTT.

The rearrangement links TRBV5-1 to TRBJ2-2; D call uncertain. CDR3 length equals 14 residues. The V and J ends lost 5 bases and 1 base respectively, with 9 bases between them. The germline CDR1 and CDR2 sequences are SGHRS and YFSETQ. The CDR3 loop is CASSGQWNTGELFF. The CDR3, as DNA: TGCGCCAGCAGTGGCCAGTGGAACACCGGGGAGCTGTTTTTT.

The chain links TRBV11-2 to TRBJ1-1; D uncertain. This CDR3 contains 14 residues. V was trimmed by 4 bases and J by 7 bases, leaving 16 bases between them. From germline, CDR1 is SGHAT and CDR2 FQNNGV. The CDR3 region is CASSSLLPEGEAFF. The CDR3 nucleotides read TGTGCCAGCAGCTCATTACTCCCAGAGGGTGAAGCTTTCTTT. The whole variable domain, filled in from reference TRBV11-2 and TRBJ1-1, reads EAGVAQSPRYKIIEKRQSVAFWCNPISGHATLYWYQQILGQGPKLLIQFQNNGVVDDSQLPKDRFSAERLKGVDSTLKIQPAKLEDSAVYLCASSSLLPEGEAFFGQGTRLTVV.

The gene calls are TRBV10-1 and TRBJ2-7, with a weak D call TRBD1 (6 bases). CDR3 length equals 15 residues. Trimming stripped 6 bases from V and 2 bases from J, with 17 bases between. Per germline, CDR1 WNHNN and CDR2 SYGVQD (reference sequence). CDR3 in DNA: TGCGCCAGCAGCGGGCGAGGACAGCCTACCTACGAGCAGTACTTC. This codes for CASSGRGQPTYEQYF.

The gene calls are TRBV16 and TRBJ2-5; 9 bases align to TRBD1. The J call may be mistaken, given a closer DNA end match to TRBJ2-7. The CDR3 contains 15 residues. Germline V gene lookup returns CDR1 KGHSY and CDR2 FQNENV. This CDR3 reads CASSQMGQGGYEQYF. For the CDR3, the DNA is TGTGCCAGCAGCCAAATGGGACAGGGTGGATACGAGCAGTACTTC.

This chain connects TRBV12-5 to TRBJ2-1; possibly TRBD2 for D (5 bases). Trimming took off 7 bases at V and 0 bases at J, with 10 bases between the two ends. The CDR3 spans 14 residues. Germline loops: CDR1 LGHNT, CDR2 FRNRAP. CDR3 nucleotides: TGTGCTAGTGTCGAGGGAAGCTCCTACAATGAGCAGTTCTTC. It is translated as CASVEGSSYNEQFF.

The chain recombines TRBV10-3 with TRBJ1-1, with D possibly being TRBD1 (5 bases). V shed 4 bases and J shed 0 bases, with 6 bases lying between them. The CDR3 loop spans 13 amino acids. Germline assignment: CDR1 ENHRY and CDR2 SYGVKD. The CDR3 nucleotides are TGTGCCATCAGTGGGGGGGTGAACACTGAAGCTTTCTTT. The encoded protein is CAISGGVNTEAFF.

The genes are TRBV4-2 and TRBJ1-5, with 7 nucleotides matching TRBD1. Trimming at V came to 6 bases and at J to 4 bases, leaving 9 bases not matched to a gene. The CDR3 loop spans 15 amino acids. Germline CDR1 reads LGHNA; CDR2 reads YNFKEQ. The CDR3 bases are TGTGCCAGCAGAGAGAGAGCAGGGGGAAATCAGCCCCAGCATTTT. Translating it yields CASRERAGGNQPQHF.

V gene TRBV6-5 combines with J gene TRBJ1-5; a possible D gene is TRBD1 (6 bases). The CDR3 totals 15 residues. V shed 4 bases and J shed 5 bases, with 15 bases lying between them. Germline CDR1 MNHEY, CDR2 SVGAGI. DNA of the CDR3: TGTGCCAGCAGTTTCAATGCGGCAGGGGATCAGCCCCAGCATTTT. Translated, it gives CASSFNAAGDQPQHF.

This chain joins TRBV5-1 and TRBJ1-3; TRBD1 matches 7 bases. The CDR3 is 14 amino acids. V lost 3 bases to trimming and J lost 1 base; unmatched junction nucleotides: 1. Per germline, CDR1 SGHRS and CDR2 YFSETQ. The CDR3 region is CASSSQGSGNTIYF. The CDR3 region has the DNA TGCGCCAGCAGCTCACAGGGGTCTGGAAACACCATATATTTT.

The gene calls are TRBV10-1 and TRBJ1-2; maybe TRBD1 (6 bases). The length of the CDR3 is 17 residues. In germline, CDR1 is WNHNN, CDR2 SYGVQD (reference sequence). Trimming shortened V by 1 base and J by 3 bases, and 18 bases separated the two germline ends. This CDR3 reads CASSELETGVCHYGYTF. CDR3 sequence (DNA): TGCGCCAGCAGTGAGTTGGAGACAGGAGTTTGTCACTATGGCTACACCTTC.

The chain links TRBV5-1 to TRBJ1-2; 7 bases agree with TRBD1. V shed 0 bases, J shed 7 bases, and the junction held 9 bases outside the gene matches. This CDR3 contains 15 residues. CDR1 is SGHRS and CDR2 is YFSETQ in the germline V gene. The CDR3 protein is CASSLVWQGEIGYTF. The CDR3 DNA follows: TGCGCCAGCAGCTTGGTATGGCAGGGGGAGATTGGCTACACCTTC.

V gene TRBV7-2 combines with J gene TRBJ2-1, with TRBD2 identical over 7 bases. Germline loops: CDR1 SGHTA, CDR2 FQGNSA. The CDR3 contains 15 residues. With 5 bases clipped from V and 3 bases from J, the junction kept 7 bases outside the gene matches. The CDR3 DNA reads TGTGCCAGCAGCCCGAGGACTAGATACTACAATGAGCAGTTCTTC. Its protein is CASSPRTRYYNEQFF.

This chain uses TRBV14 with TRBJ2-3, with D possibly matching TRBD2 (7 bases). V lost 6 bases and J 3 bases, leaving 37 bases between the germline ends. The CDR3 sequence is 22 residues long. Per germline, CDR1 SGHDN and CDR2 FVKESK. The CDR3 here is CASRPRSRGGLKRARKTDTQYF. The CDR3 DNA reads as TGTGCCAGCAGGCCAAGGAGTAGGGGGGGACTCAAAAGGGCGAGGAAAACAGATACGCAGTATTTT.

The chain uses TRBV6-6 and TRBJ1-2; D is ambiguous. Per the germline V gene, CDR1 is MNHNY and CDR2 is SVGAGI (reference sequence). V was shortened by 10 bases and J by 6 bases, with 18 bases between the two germline ends. The CDR3 has 13 amino acids. The CDR3 is CATPSPGRDGYTF. The CDR3 DNA sequence: TGTGCCACCCCAAGCCCGGGGAGAGATGGCTACACCTTC.